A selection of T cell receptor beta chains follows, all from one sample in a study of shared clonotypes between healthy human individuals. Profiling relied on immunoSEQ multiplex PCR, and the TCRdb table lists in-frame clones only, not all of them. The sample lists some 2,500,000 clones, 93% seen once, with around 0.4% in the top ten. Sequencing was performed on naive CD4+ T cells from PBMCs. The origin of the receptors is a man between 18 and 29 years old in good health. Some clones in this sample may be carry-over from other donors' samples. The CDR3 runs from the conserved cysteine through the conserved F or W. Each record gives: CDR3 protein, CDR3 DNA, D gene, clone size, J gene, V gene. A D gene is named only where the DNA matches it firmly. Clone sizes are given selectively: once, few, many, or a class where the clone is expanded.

CASSYRARLRTQYF TGTGCCAGCAGTTACAGGGCCCGGTTACGGACCCAGTACTTC NA NA TRBJ2-5 TRBV6-6
CASSLRTSGGSVVF TGTGCCAGCAGCCTTCGGACTAGCGGGGGTTCGGTAGTCTTC TRBD2 NA TRBJ2-1 TRBV4-2
CASSVGLMAGNTIYF TGTGCCAGCAGCGTTGGACTAATGGCTGGAAACACCATATATTTT NA NA TRBJ1-3 TRBV9
CASSLSLAAPTEQYF TGCGCCAGCAGCTTGAGCCTAGCGGCACCTACGGAGCAGTACTTC TRBD2 NA TRBJ2-7 TRBV5-1
CASSLWDREISPLHF TGTGCCAGCAGTTTATGGGACAGGGAGATATCACCCCTCCACTTT TRBD1 NA TRBJ1-6 TRBV28
CASSEPGGSAFF TGTGCCAGCAGTGAGCCAGGGGGAAGTGCTTTCTTT TRBD1 NA TRBJ1-1 TRBV28
CASSVGGLAGAYEQYF TGTGCCAGCAGCGTAGGTGGTCTAGCGGGAGCTTACGAGCAGTACTTC TRBD2 once TRBJ2-7 TRBV9
CASSLFWSNQPQHF TGTGCCAGCAGCTTATTTTGGTCGAATCAGCCCCAGCATTTT NA NA TRBJ1-5 TRBV7-2
CASHDRGLNQPQHF TGTGCCAGCCACGACAGGGGGCTCAATCAGCCCCAGCATTTT TRBD1 NA TRBJ1-5 TRBV6-6
CASTSVGTSYGYTF TGTGCCAGCACGAGTGTCGGGACGTCCTATGGCTACACCTTC NA NA TRBJ1-2 TRBV27
CASSTDREYGYTF TGTGCCAGCAGCACCGACAGGGAATATGGCTACACCTTC TRBD1 NA TRBJ1-2 TRBV27
CSGAGWPDTQYF TGCAGCGGTGCGGGGTGGCCAGATACGCAGTATTTT NA NA TRBJ2-3 TRBV29-1
CASSILENQPQHF TGTGCCAGTAGTATTTTAGAGAATCAGCCCCAGCATTTT NA NA TRBJ1-5 TRBV19
CASSTPTGGRGYTF TGTGCCAGCAGTACACCCACAGGGGGTCGTGGCTACACCTTC TRBD1 NA TRBJ1-2 TRBV28
CASNPSGGGNEKLFF TGTGCCAGCAACCCTTCGGGGGGTGGCAATGAAAAACTGTTTTTT NA NA TRBJ1-4 TRBV28
CAISESNRERETQYF TGTGCCATCAGTGAGTCTAATCGTGAGCGGGAGACCCAGTACTTC NA NA TRBJ2-5 TRBV10-3
CSASQNTEAFF TGCAGTGCTAGCCAGAACACTGAAGCTTTCTTT NA NA TRBJ1-1 TRBV20-1
CASRRGTSGSLAQYF TGTGCCAGCCGAAGGGGGACTAGCGGGTCTCTGGCCCAGTACTTC TRBD2 NA TRBJ2-5 TRBV6-5
CASSPSTSGRANTGELFF TGTGCCAGCTCACCCTCGACTAGCGGGAGGGCCAACACCGGGGAGCTGTTTTTT TRBD2 NA TRBJ2-2 TRBV18
CASSLLGLAGGLQAQYF TGTGCCAGCAGCCTTCTTGGACTAGCGGGAGGGCTTCAGGCCCAGTACTTC TRBD2 NA TRBJ2-5 TRBV11-2
CASSHASSGSYEQYF TGTGCCAGCAGCCACGCGTCTAGCGGGTCCTACGAGCAGTACTTC TRBD2 NA TRBJ2-7 TRBV6-5
CASSPGQSSYEQYF TGTGCCAGCAGTCCGGGACAGAGCTCCTACGAGCAGTACTTC TRBD1 NA TRBJ2-7 TRBV28
CASSQQGSLNTEAFF TGCGCCAGCAGCCAACAAGGAAGCTTGAACACTGAAGCTTTCTTT NA few TRBJ1-1 TRBV4-1
CASSFPGLAGTYEQYF TGTGCCAGCAGTTTTCCAGGACTAGCGGGGACCTACGAGCAGTACTTC TRBD2 NA TRBJ2-7 TRBV11-2
CASSSAGTGRQETQYF TGCGCCAGCAGCTCAGCCGGGACAGGGCGGCAAGAGACCCAGTACTTC TRBD1 NA TRBJ2-5 TRBV5-1
CAWSSKATNEKLFF TGTGCCTGGAGTAGTAAAGCAACTAATGAAAAACTGTTTTTT NA NA TRBJ1-4 TRBV30
CASSPSAGSYNEQFF TGTGCCAGCAGCCCTTCCGCGGGGAGCTACAATGAGCAGTTCTTC NA NA TRBJ2-1 TRBV5-4
CASSARWDSGTLHTDTQYF TGTGCCAGTTCCGCTCGTTGGGATAGCGGGACTCTCCACACAGATACGCAGTATTTT TRBD2 NA TRBJ2-3 TRBV19
CASSLNVLGRQASYEQYF TGCGCCAGCAGCCTAAACGTATTGGGGCGCCAAGCGTCCTACGAGCAGTACTTC NA NA TRBJ2-7 TRBV4-1
CASSSERVVQPQHF TGTGCCAGCAGCTCGGAGCGGGTGGTTCAGCCCCAGCATTTT NA once TRBJ1-5 TRBV5-5
CASSPLYGTPKSAGELFF TGTGCCAGCTCACCACTCTACGGGACTCCCAAGAGCGCCGGGGAGCTGTTTTTT NA once TRBJ2-2 TRBV18
CASSLAGQGTYEQYF TGTGCCAGCAGCTTGGCGGGACAGGGTACCTACGAGCAGTACTTC TRBD1 once TRBJ2-7 TRBV5-5
CASSYAGRTEAFF TGTGCCAGCAGTTACGCAGGGAGGACTGAAGCTTTCTTT NA NA TRBJ1-1 TRBV6-5
CASTLKGASGRSSYEQYF TGTGCCAGCACCCTAAAAGGTGCTAGCGGGAGGAGCTCCTACGAGCAGTACTTC TRBD2 NA TRBJ2-7 TRBV5-4
CASSGQDDTEAFF TGTGCCAGCAGCGGACAGGATGACACTGAAGCTTTCTTT TRBD1 NA TRBJ1-1 TRBV6-4